The clone carrying this T cell receptor (beta chain) has at least ten counts. The antigen remains undetermined. These data belong to a study of T cells after yellow fever vaccination. Points from the study as a whole: Most primary-vaccination clones reappeared after the booster (approximately 95% CD4, 88% CD8).

A process of 5'RACE template switching, which added a universal primer site and UMIs, was used to make TCR cDNA. MiXCR, run by TCRdb on the 5' RACE reads, gives a single entry per CDR3 protein. The table has around 250,000 distinct CDR3 sequences, roughly 5% seen once. V was trimmed by 3 bases and J by 0 bases, leaving 12 bases between them. Looked up from germline, CDR1 is KGHSH and CDR2 is LQKENI. The CDR3 contains 17 residues. This rearrangement joins TRBV18 to TRBJ1-6; unclear D gene. This specimen was CD4+ T cells sorted from PBMCs, taken on the day of the yellow fever booster vaccination. The TCR sequence derives from a man younger than 35 who received the YFV17D yellow fever vaccine. CDR3 residues: CASSPRRESSYNSPLHF. CDR3 coding DNA: TGTGCCAGCTCACCGCGGCGGGAGAGCTCCTATAATTCACCCCTCCACTTT.